A single sample is the source of the 3 T cell receptor beta chains below, sequenced in a study of T cell responses to AZD1222 COVID-19 vaccine. Some clones are missing from TCRdb's copy, which holds only in-frame ones; the method was immunoSEQ multiplex PCR. The data contain around 110,000 clones, 90% of them singletons. The material was peripheral blood, obtained on day 0 of AZD1222 vaccination. These receptors all stem from an adult in good health.

V and J are TRBV5-1 and TRBJ2-5, with 7 bases lining up with TRBD2. This CDR3 region has 15 residues. Germline V gene sequence: CDR1 SGHRS, CDR2 YFSETQ. The V segment lost 4 bases and the J segment 2 bases; nucleotides outside the gene matches: 8. The CDR3 sequence is CASSLQGGWQETQYF. The CDR3 coding sequence is TGCGCCAGCAGCCTCCAGGGAGGGTGGCAAGAGACCCAGTACTTC.

The gene calls are TRBV6-2 or TRBV6-3 and TRBJ2-2, with D perhaps given as TRBD1 or TRBD2 (5 bases each). V was pared by 4 bases and J by 7 bases, with 19 bases between. The germline gives CDR1 MNHEY, CDR2 SVGEGT. The CDR3 totals 16 residues. The CDR3 sequence is CASSWGPMGISGELFF. The CDR3 region has the DNA TGTGCCAGCAGTTGGGGACCTATGGGGATCAGCGGGGAGCTGTTTTTT.

The chain employs TRBV25-1 and TRBJ1-1; D possibly corresponds to TRBD1 (5 bases). The CDR3 runs to 14 residues. V was shortened by 3 bases and J by 3 bases, with 11 bases between the two germline ends. From germline, CDR1 is MGHDK and CDR2 SYGVNS. DNA for the CDR3: TGTGCCAGCAGTGAGGGGCAGGGAGACACTGAAGCTTTCTTT. Its translation: CASSEGQGDTEAFF.